These 13 T cell receptor beta chains originate from one sample sequenced in a study of T cell responses to AZD1222 COVID-19 vaccine. Only in-frame clones appear in the TCRdb table, and some are missing; sequencing was by immunoSEQ multiplex PCR. The data show under 120,000 clones, around 95% seen once. The source material was peripheral blood, sampled on day 0 of AZD1222 vaccination. All receptors come from an adult in good health.

The chain is built from TRBV28 and TRBJ1-1, with TRBD1 matching 8 bases. V lost 6 bases to trimming and J lost 10 bases; unmatched junction nucleotides: 10. The V gene's germline CDR1 is MDHEN and CDR2 SYDVKM. CDR3 length equals 13 residues. CDR3 coding DNA: TGTGCCAGCAGCCTAGCAGGACAGGGAAGAGCTTTCTTT. Amino acids: CASSLAGQGRAFF. The full variable domain, rest sourced from reference TRBV28 and TRBJ1-1, is DVKVTQSSRYLVKRTGEKVFLECVQDMDHENMFWYRQDPGLGLRLIYFSYDVKMKEKGDIPEGYSVSREKKERFSLILESASTNQTSMYLCASSLAGQGRAFFGQGTRLTVV.

The chain links TRBV7-9 to TRBJ2-3; either TRBD1 or TRBD2 may supply D (5 bases each). This CDR3 spans 16 amino acids. V gave up 7 bases and J gave up 1 base, with 18 bases separating them. The V gene's germline CDR1 is SEHNR and CDR2 FQNEAQ (reference sequence). CDR3 sequence (DNA): TGTGCCAGCAACATCCTGGACACGGGGCGCACAGATACGCAGTATTTT. Amino acid sequence: CASNILDTGRTDTQYF.

In DNA form, the CDR3 reads TGTGCCAGCAGCCCTCCGGGTAGTCTGTTACAGAATGAGCAGTTCTTC. Translation gives CASSPPGSLLQNEQFF. V and J are TRBV7-9 and TRBJ2-1; D not certain. Germline V CDR1 and CDR2: SEHNR, FQNEAQ (reference sequence). This CDR3 has 16 residues. Trimming left V 5 bases short and J 7 bases short, with 21 bases between.

The count of this clone is one. The chain has TRBV12-3 or TRBV12-4 and TRBJ1-1; D unresolved. V was clipped by 8 bases and J by 1 base, with 8 bases between them. The length of the CDR3 is 12 residues. The CDR3 sequence: CASEGGNTEAFF. The CDR3, as DNA: TGTGCCAGCGAAGGAGGGAACACTGAAGCTTTCTTT.

The V call is TRBV27, the J call TRBJ1-1; a weak D match, TRBD1 (6 bases). The CDR3 totals 14 residues. The germline gives CDR1 MNHEY, CDR2 SMNVEV (reference sequence). Trimming shortened V by 6 bases and J by 6 bases, and 17 bases separated the two germline ends. The CDR3 nucleotides are TGTGCCAGCAGAGGTCAAGGGGGTTGGGCTGAAGCTTTCTTT. This gives the protein CASRGQGGWAEAFF.

V usage is TRBV25-1 and J usage is TRBJ1-2; 7 nucleotides align to TRBD1. V trimming: 6 bases; J trimming: 4 bases; junction bases outside the gene matches: 5. The CDR3 is made up of 13 amino acids. Germline-derived CDR1 and CDR2 are MGHDK and SYGVNS. Here the CDR3 DNA reads TGTGCCAGCAGACTGGGACAGACCTATGGCTACACCTTC. Translating gives CASRLGQTYGYTF.

The chain combines TRBV6-1 with TRBJ1-1, with D maybe TRBD1 (6 bases). This CDR3 is 19 amino acids long. CDR1 is MNHNS and CDR2 is SASEGT in the germline V gene. V was shortened by 3 bases and J by 0 bases, with 23 bases between the two germline ends. Here the CDR3 reads CASSDPRDIPEGLNTEAFF. CDR3 coding DNA: TGTGCCAGCAGTGACCCGCGGGACATCCCTGAAGGGTTGAACACTGAAGCTTTCTTT.

The V call is TRBV30, the J call TRBJ1-5; D is uncertain. V lost 2 bases and J lost 4, with 9 bases in between. The germline V gene encodes CDR1 GTSNPN and CDR2 SVGIG (reference sequence). The CDR3 extends over 13 amino acids. CDR3 coding DNA: TGTGCCTGGAGTTCAGGCCCGAATCAGCCCCAGCATTTT. Translation gives CAWSSGPNQPQHF.

The chain combines TRBV6-2 or TRBV6-3 with TRBJ1-6; a possible D gene is TRBD1 (6 bases). Deletions cut 2 bases from V and 9 bases from J, with 11 bases between. This CDR3 spans 14 amino acids. Germline V CDR1 and CDR2: MNHEY, SVGEGT. CDR3 coding DNA: TGTGCCAGCAGTTACAACAGGGCCGGTTCACCCCTCCACTTT. This encodes CASSYNRAGSPLHF.

The CDR3 loop is CASSFRDRANTIYF. CDR3 nucleotides: TGTGCCAGCAGCTTTCGGGACAGGGCAAACACCATATATTTT. The chain recombines TRBV5-6 with TRBJ1-3; 9 bases are shared with TRBD1. V lost 2 bases to trimming and J lost 6 bases; unmatched junction nucleotides: 3. The germline CDR1 and CDR2 sequences are SGHDT and YYEEEE. The CDR3 extends over 14 amino acids.

V gene TRBV19 combines with J gene TRBJ2-7, with a tentative D call TRBD1 (6 bases). In germline, CDR1 is LNHDA, CDR2 SQIVND (reference sequence). The CDR3 extends over 14 amino acids. Trimming took 4 bases from V and 2 from J, leaving 12 bases between them. For the CDR3, the DNA is TGTGCCAGTAGTAGGGAACAGGGCACCTACGAGCAGTACTTC. Amino acids: CASSREQGTYEQYF. The full variable domain, completed using reference TRBV19 and TRBJ2-7, is DGGITQSPKYLFRKEGQNVTLSCEQNLNHDAMYWYRQDPGQGLRLIYYSQIVNDFQKGDIAEGYSVSREKKESFPLTVTSAQKNPTAFYLCASSREQGTYEQYFGPGTRLTVT.

The J gene is TRBJ2-1, the V gene TRBV7-3; tentative D call: TRBD1 (6 bases). This CDR3 has 16 amino acids. The V and J ends lost 5 bases and 9 bases respectively, with 23 bases between them. CDR1 is SGHTA and CDR2 is FQGTGA in the germline V gene. The CDR3 protein is CASSANSWSGQSEQFF. In DNA, the CDR3 is TGTGCCAGCAGCGCAAACTCGTGGTCCGGACAGAGTGAGCAGTTCTTC.

The J gene is TRBJ1-5, the V gene TRBV19, with 7 bases identical to TRBD1. Germline V gene lookup returns CDR1 LNHDA and CDR2 SQIVND (reference sequence). The junction had 10 bases not matched to a gene; V was cut back by 5 bases and J by 0 bases. The CDR3 extends over 17 amino acids. CDR3: CASSAPRDRLSNQPQHF. The CDR3 nucleotides are TGTGCCAGTAGTGCCCCCAGGGACAGACTTAGCAATCAGCCCCAGCATTTT.